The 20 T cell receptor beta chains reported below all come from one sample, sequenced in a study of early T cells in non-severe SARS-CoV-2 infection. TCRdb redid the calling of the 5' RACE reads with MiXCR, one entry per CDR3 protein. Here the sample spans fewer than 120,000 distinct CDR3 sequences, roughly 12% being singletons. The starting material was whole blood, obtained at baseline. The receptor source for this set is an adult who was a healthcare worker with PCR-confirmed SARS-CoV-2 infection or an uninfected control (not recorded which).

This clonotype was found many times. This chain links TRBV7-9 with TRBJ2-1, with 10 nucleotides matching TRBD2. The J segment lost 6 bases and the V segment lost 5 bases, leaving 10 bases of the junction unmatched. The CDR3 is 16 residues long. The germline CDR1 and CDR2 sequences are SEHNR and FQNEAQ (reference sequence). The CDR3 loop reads CASSPILAGFFNEQFF. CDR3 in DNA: TGTGCCAGCAGCCCAATACTAGCGGGATTTTTCAATGAGCAGTTCTTC.

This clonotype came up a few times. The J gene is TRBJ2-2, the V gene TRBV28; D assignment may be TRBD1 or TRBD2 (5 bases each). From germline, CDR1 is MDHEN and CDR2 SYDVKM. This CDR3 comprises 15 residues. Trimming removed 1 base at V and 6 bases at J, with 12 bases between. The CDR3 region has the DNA TGTGCCAGCAGTTTATTCCCTCGGGGCCCCGGGGAGCTGTTTTTT. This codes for CASSLFPRGPGELFF.

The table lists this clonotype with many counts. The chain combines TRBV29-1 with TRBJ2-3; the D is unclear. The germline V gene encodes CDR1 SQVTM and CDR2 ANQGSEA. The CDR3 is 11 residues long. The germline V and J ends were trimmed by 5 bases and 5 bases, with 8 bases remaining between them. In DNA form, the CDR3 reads TGCAGCGTTTATCGTGGAGATACGCAGTATTTT. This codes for CSVYRGDTQYF.

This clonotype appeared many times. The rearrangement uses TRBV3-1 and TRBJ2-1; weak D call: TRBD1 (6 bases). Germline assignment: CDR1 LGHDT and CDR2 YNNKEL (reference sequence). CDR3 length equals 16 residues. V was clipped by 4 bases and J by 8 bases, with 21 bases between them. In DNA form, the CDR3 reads TGTGCCAGCAGCCGCCGCTATGGACAGTTGGGGGATGAGCAGTTCTTC. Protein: CASSRRYGQLGDEQFF.

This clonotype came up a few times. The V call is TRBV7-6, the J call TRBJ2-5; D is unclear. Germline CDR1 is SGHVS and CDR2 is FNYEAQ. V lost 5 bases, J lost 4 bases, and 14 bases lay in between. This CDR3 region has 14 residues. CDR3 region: CASSRNAPPETQYF. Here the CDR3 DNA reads TGTGCCAGCAGCCGAAATGCCCCTCCAGAGACCCAGTACTTC.

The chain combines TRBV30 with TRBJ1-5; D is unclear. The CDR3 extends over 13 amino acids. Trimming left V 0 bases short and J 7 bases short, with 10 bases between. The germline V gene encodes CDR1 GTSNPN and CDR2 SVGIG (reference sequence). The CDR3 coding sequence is TGTGCCTGGAGTGTTTCGGTGGGGCAGCCCCAGCATTTT. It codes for CAWSVSVGQPQHF. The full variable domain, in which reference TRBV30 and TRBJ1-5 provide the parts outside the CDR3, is SQTIHQWPATLVQPVGSPLSLECTVEGTSNPNLYWYRQAAGRGLQLLFYSVGIGQISSEVPQNLSASRPQDRQFILSSKKLLLSDSGFYLCAWSVSVGQPQHFGDGTRLSIL.

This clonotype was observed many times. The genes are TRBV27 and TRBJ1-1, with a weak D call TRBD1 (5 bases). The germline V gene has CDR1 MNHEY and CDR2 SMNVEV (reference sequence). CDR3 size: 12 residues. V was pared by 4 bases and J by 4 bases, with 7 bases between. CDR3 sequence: CASSWGGTEAFF. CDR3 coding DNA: TGTGCCAGCAGTTGGGGGGGCACTGAAGCTTTCTTT.

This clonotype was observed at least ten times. The CDR3 region is CAISETSGGEDTQYF. The CDR3 DNA sequence: TGTGCCATCAGTGAGACTAGCGGGGGGGAAGATACGCAGTATTTT. The genes are TRBV10-3 and TRBJ2-3; 13 bases are shared with TRBD2. Trimming removed 2 bases from V and 5 bases from J; junction bases left unmatched: 1. CDR1 and CDR2 from the germline V gene are ENHRY and SYGVKD. The CDR3 totals 15 residues.

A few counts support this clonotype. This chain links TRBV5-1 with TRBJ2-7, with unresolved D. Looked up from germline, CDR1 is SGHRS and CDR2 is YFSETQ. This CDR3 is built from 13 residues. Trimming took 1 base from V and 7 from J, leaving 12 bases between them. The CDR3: CASSLTDQREQYF. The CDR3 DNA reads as TGCGCCAGCAGCTTGACAGACCAGAGGGAGCAGTACTTC.

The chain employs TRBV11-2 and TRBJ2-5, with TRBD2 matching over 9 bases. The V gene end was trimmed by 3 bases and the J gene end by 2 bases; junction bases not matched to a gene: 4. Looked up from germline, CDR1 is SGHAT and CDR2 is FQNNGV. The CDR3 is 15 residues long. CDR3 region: CASSFSSGIQETQYF. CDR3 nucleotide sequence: TGTGCCAGCAGCTTCTCTAGCGGGATACAAGAGACCCAGTACTTC.

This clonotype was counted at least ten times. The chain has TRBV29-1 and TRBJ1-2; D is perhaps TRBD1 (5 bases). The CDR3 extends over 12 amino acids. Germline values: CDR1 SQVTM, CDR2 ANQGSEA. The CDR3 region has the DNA TGCAGAGCAGAGACAGCTAACTATGGCTACACCTTC. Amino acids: CRAETANYGYTF.

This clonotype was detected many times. The CDR3 region is CASSLDIGPTNEKLFF. CDR3 sequence (DNA): TGTGCCAGCAGCTTGGACATCGGTCCAACTAATGAAAAACTGTTTTTT. V and J are TRBV5-5 and TRBJ1-4; D is unclear. V lost 0 bases to trimming and J lost 0 bases, with 9 bases between them. Germline CDR1 SGHKS, CDR2 YYEKEE (reference sequence). The CDR3 has 16 residues.

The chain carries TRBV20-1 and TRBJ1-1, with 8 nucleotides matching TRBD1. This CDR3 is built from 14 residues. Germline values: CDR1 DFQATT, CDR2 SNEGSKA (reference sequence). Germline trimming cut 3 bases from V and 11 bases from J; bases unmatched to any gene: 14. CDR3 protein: CSARESRDRQNAFF. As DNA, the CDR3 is TGCAGTGCTAGGGAGAGCCGGGACAGGCAAAATGCTTTCTTT.

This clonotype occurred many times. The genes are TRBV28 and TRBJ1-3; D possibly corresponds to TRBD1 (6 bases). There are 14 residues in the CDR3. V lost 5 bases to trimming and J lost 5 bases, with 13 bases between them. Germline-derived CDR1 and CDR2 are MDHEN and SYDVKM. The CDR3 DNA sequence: TGTGCCAGCAGTCCCACAGGGAACCGAAACACCATATATTTT. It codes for CASSPTGNRNTIYF. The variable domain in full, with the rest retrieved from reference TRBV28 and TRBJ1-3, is DVKVTQSSRYLVKRTGEKVFLECVQDMDHENMFWYRQDPGLGLRLIYFSYDVKMKEKGDIPEGYSVSREKKERFSLILESASTNQTSMYLCASSPTGNRNTIYFGEGSWLTVV.

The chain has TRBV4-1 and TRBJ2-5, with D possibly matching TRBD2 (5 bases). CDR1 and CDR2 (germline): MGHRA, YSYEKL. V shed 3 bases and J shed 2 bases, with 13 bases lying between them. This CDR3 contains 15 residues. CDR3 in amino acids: CASSQGIRGQETQYF. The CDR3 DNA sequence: TGCGCCAGCAGCCAGGGCATCCGGGGACAAGAGACCCAGTACTTC.

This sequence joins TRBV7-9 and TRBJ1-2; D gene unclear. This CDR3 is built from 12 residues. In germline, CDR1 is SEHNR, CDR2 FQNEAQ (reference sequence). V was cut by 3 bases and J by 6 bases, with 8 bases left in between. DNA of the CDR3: TGTGCCAGCAGCTTCGTCGGCGATGGCTACACCTTC. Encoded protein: CASSFVGDGYTF.

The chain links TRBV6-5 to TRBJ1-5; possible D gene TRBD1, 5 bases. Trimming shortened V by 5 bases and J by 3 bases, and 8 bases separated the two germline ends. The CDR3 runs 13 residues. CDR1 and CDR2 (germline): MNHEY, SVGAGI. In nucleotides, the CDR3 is TGTGCCAGCAGTCGGGGGACCAATCAGCCCCAGCATTTT. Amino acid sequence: CASSRGTNQPQHF.

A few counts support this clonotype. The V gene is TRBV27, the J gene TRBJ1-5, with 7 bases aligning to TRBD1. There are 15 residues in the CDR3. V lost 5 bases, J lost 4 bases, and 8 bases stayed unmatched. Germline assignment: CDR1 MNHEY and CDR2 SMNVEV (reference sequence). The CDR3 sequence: CASSRATGRNQPQHF. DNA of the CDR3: TGTGCCAGCAGTCGTGCGACAGGGCGGAATCAGCCCCAGCATTTT.

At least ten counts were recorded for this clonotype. CDR3: CASSLAQSPPETQYF. CDR3 in DNA: TGTGCCAGCAGCTTAGCGCAGAGCCCCCCGGAGACCCAGTACTTC. The V gene is TRBV7-6, the J gene TRBJ2-5; D uncertain. The CDR3 extends over 15 amino acids. The V gene lost 0 bases and the J gene lost 5 bases, with 13 bases spanning the gap. CDR1 is SGHVS, CDR2 FNYEAQ, per germline.

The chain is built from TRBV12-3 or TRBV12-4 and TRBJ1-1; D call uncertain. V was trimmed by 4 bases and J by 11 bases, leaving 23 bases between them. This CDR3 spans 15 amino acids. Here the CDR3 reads CASSSEVGSYYGAFF. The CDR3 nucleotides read TGTGCCAGCAGTTCCGAAGTGGGCAGCTACTACGGGGCTTTCTTT.